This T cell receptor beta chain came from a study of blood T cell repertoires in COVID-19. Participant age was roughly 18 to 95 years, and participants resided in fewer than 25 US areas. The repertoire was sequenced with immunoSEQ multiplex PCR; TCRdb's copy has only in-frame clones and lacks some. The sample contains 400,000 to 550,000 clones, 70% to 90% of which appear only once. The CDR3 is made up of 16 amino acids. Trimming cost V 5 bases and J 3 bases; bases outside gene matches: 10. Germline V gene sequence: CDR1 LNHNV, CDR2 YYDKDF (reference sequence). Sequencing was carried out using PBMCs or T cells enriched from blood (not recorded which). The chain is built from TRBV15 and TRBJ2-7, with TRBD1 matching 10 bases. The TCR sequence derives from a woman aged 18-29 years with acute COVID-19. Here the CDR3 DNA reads TGTGCCACCAGCTCCAGAACCGGGACAGGGGACTACGAGCAGTACTTC. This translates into CATSSRTGTGDYEQYF.